This T cell receptor (beta chain) came from a study of graft-versus-host responses after intestinal transplantation. Study as a whole: Uniformly, recipients were administered anti-thymocyte globulin induction with subsequent tacrolimus and steroids for about 3 years.

Only in-frame clones appear in the TCRdb table, and some are missing; sequencing was by immunoSEQ multiplex PCR. This table has about 73,000 clones, 85% to 90% appearing once. Germline V gene sequence: CDR1 MNHNS, CDR2 SASEGT. This CDR3 comprises 15 residues. With 1 base removed from V and 0 bases from J, the gap between germline ends came to 6 bases. Notes on the study in general: The study associated peak circulating GvH clone levels with early post-transplant HvG declines. Researchers found GvH clones in recipient marrow, and some showed up first in ileum or blood.

To note about this clone: Its specificity is not known.

The rearrangement links TRBV6-1 to TRBJ2-2; D ambiguous. This clonotype originated in a human donor who was the organ donor for an intestinal transplant. Sequencing was performed on unstimulated CD8+ T cells sorted from spleen or lymph node cells, taken before transplant. The CDR3 here is CASSEVGANTGELFF. CDR3 DNA sequence: TGTGCCAGCAGTGAAGTTGGAGCGAACACCGGGGAGCTGTTTTTT.